Listed here are 10 T cell receptor beta chains from one sample, sequenced in a study of OX40 agonist ivuxolimab in advanced cancers. The library was built by means of the immunoSEQ multiplex PCR assay. TCRdb's version of the immuneACCESS table is confined to in-frame rearrangements and falls short of the full clone set. An unresolved V gene accounts for under half of the shortfall where checked; the remainder is of unknown origin. For this sample there are some 39,000 clones; 90% appear just once. Around 6% of the sample goes to the ten largest clones. The input for sequencing was CD4+ or CD8+ T cells sorted from blood, taken in a trial of the OX40 agonist ivuxolimab. All receptors come from an adult with an advanced solid tumor such as melanoma, head and neck, liver or kidney cancer.

V usage is TRBV29-1 and J usage is TRBJ2-7; D is unresolved. Germline V gives CDR1 SQVTM, CDR2 ANQGSEA. CDR3 length equals 11 residues. V was clipped by 4 bases and J by 0 bases, with 4 bases between them. The CDR3 reads CSVADSYEQYF. The CDR3 DNA reads as TGCAGCGTTGCGGACTCCTACGAGCAGTACTTC.

This chain uses TRBV5-1 with TRBJ2-1; 9 positions match TRBD1. Looked up from germline, CDR1 is SGHRS and CDR2 is YFSETQ. The ends lost 0 bases at V and 10 bases at J; junction bases unmatched: 5. This CDR3 spans 14 amino acids. The CDR3 DNA follows: TGCGCCAGCAGCTTGGAGGGACAGGGATTGGAGCAGTTCTTC. This sequence encodes CASSLEGQGLEQFF. Full variable domain (missing parts from reference TRBV5-1 and TRBJ2-1): KAGVTQTPRYLIKTRGQQVTLSCSPISGHRSVSWYQQTPGQGLQFLFEYFSETQRNKGNFPGRFSGRQFSNSRSEMNVSTLELGDSALYLCASSLEGQGLEQFFGPGTRLTVL.

A note on this clone: The junction departs from the called germline gene at one end, perhaps through a read error. The CDR3, as DNA: TGTGCCAGTAGTATCGGTACTGGCTACGCCTTC. Encoded protein: CASSIGTGYAF. This chain uses TRBV19 with TRBJ1-2, with unresolved D. The V gene's germline CDR1 is LNHDA and CDR2 SQIVND (reference sequence). The CDR3 covers 11 residues.

The chain combines TRBV11-2 with TRBJ2-3; tentative D call: TRBD1 (5 bases). The CDR3 extends over 16 amino acids. V gave up 2 bases and J gave up 2 bases, with 14 bases separating them. Germline V gene sequence: CDR1 SGHAT, CDR2 FQNNGV. For the CDR3, the DNA is TGTGCCAGCAGCTTAAGGGGAATGGGGCCCACAGATACGCAGTATTTT. Protein sequence: CASSLRGMGPTDTQYF.

The CDR3 sequence is CASSLDAGFYEQYF. The CDR3 nucleotides are TGTGCCAGCAGCTTAGACGCGGGATTCTACGAGCAGTACTTC. The V and J genes are TRBV7-9 and TRBJ2-7; tentative D call: TRBD2 (6 bases). CDR1 is SEHNR and CDR2 is FQNEAQ in the germline V gene (reference sequence). The CDR3 spans 14 residues. V lost 1 base to trimming and J lost 3 bases, with 10 bases between them.

The chain couples TRBV11-1 to TRBJ2-7; D is perhaps TRBD1 (6 bases). V lost 3 bases to trimming and J lost 1 base, with 10 bases between them. Germline V gives CDR1 SGHAT, CDR2 FQDESV (reference sequence). The CDR3 is 14 amino acids. DNA for the CDR3: TGTGCCAGCAGCTTTACAGGGTTTTCCTACGAGCAGTACTTC. Its translation is CASSFTGFSYEQYF.

The chain links TRBV19 to TRBJ1-1; TRBD1 agrees at 10 bases. The CDR3 loop spans 17 amino acids. V shed 5 bases, J shed 0 bases, and the junction held 9 bases outside the gene matches. CDR1 and CDR2 from the germline V gene are LNHDA and SQIVND (reference sequence). CDR3 in amino acids: CASSARTGGLMNTEAFF. For the CDR3, the DNA is TGTGCCAGTAGTGCCCGGACAGGGGGGCTTATGAACACTGAAGCTTTCTTT.

The chain is built from TRBV29-1 and TRBJ1-2; 7 nucleotides match TRBD1. The V segment lost 7 bases and the J segment 6 bases; nucleotides outside the gene matches: 11. Germline lookup yields CDR1 SQVTM and CDR2 ANQGSEA. This CDR3 spans 13 amino acids. The CDR3 sequence is CSAYRRQGHGYTF. In DNA form, the CDR3 reads TGCAGCGCCTACCGCCGACAGGGCCATGGCTACACCTTC.

This chain links TRBV5-1 with TRBJ1-2; no clear D gene. From germline, CDR1 is SGHRS and CDR2 YFSETQ. The CDR3 spans 13 residues. V shed 0 bases and J shed 7 bases, with 10 bases lying between them. The CDR3 here is CASSLAPEAGYTF. The CDR3 nucleotides read TGCGCCAGCAGCTTGGCCCCGGAGGCTGGCTACACCTTC.

V and J are TRBV7-3 and TRBJ1-1; unclear D gene. V was shortened by 0 bases and J by 1 base, with 9 bases between the two germline ends. The length of the CDR3 is 15 residues. Germline-derived CDR1 and CDR2 are SGHTA and FQGTGA. The CDR3 reads CASSLTRQTNTEAFF. CDR3 bases: TGTGCCAGCAGCTTAACGAGACAAACGAACACTGAAGCTTTCTTT.